Here is one TCR beta chain with its context. The target of this receptor is not known. Qualities for individual bases were not recorded, and no much larger clone is one base off. This sample is part of a study of T cells in localized non-small cell lung cancer (dated by TCRdb to between 2020 and 2021). Context from the whole study: The study analyzed T cell repertoires of roughly 220 early-stage NSCLC patients, comparing tumors and uninvolved tumor-adjacent lungs. The cohort consisted of roughly 240 treatment-naive NSCLC patients whose localized lung tumors had been resected. Of the NSCLC patients, 129 were male and approximately 100 were female, and the mean age was approximately 66 years.

Findings and caveats that apply to the study as a whole: Higher T cell density in blood was associated with longer overall survival, whereas higher clonality in adjacent lung was associated with shorter survival. Since the design was exploratory, TCR variables were selected using unadjusted p-values with no false-discovery rate correction. Because multi-region tumor sequencing was not done, intratumor heterogeneity could not be ruled out. The highest T cell clonality was observed in uninvolved tumor-adjacent lung, where clonality exceeded that of tumor, suggesting that antigenic responses were more focused in uninvolved tumor-adjacent lung. A median of around 57 of the top 100 tumor clones were detected in paired uninvolved adjacent lung, and 28 of these tumor clones were also found among the top 100 clones of the paired uninvolved adjacent lung.

At diagnosis, tumor, uninvolved tumor-adjacent lung and peripheral blood were collected and then preserved as a mix of FFPE and fresh-frozen material. For TCR repertoire profiling, blood samples were analyzed in the form of peripheral blood mononuclear cells. The immunoSEQ Assay was used to sequence TCR beta CDR3 regions from DNA. Processing in the source paper ran as follows. T cell density was computed as TCR beta template counts normalized to usable DNA estimated by amplifying housekeeping genes. Richness was estimated with the preseqR package, extrapolating to 400,000 templates for PBMC samples and 120,000 templates for tissue samples. Clonality was calculated as one minus Pielou's evenness. Tissue-enriched TCRs were identified by differential abundance testing using productive amino-acid clonotypes, minimum total count 5 and alpha 0.1. The Jaccard Index and the Morisita Overlap Index were used to measure repertoire overlap between compartments. GLIPH clustered TCR beta CDR3s with public tetramer-defined viral CDR3s; viral motifs required at least three viral sequences plus V-gene enrichment. In TCRdb, the immuneACCESS table is reduced to in-frame sequences with V and J assigned. These tables do not hold every clone; where another copy was compared, an unresolved V gene accounts for under half, and the others remain unexplained. The D gene and trimming were derived from the DNA, and the V and J assignments and clone size from that table. This sample lists 55,000 or so clones; about three quarters were detected once. Around 4.5% of the sample lies in the top ten.

This specimen was PBMCs, taken before any cancer treatment. This clonotype was obtained from a woman aged 35 to 75 with stage II lung adenocarcinoma.

The CDR3 reads CASSLELGEQYF. At the DNA level, the sequence is TGTGCCAGCAGCTTGGAGTTGGGCGAGCAGTACTTC. The rearranged segments are TRBV5-8 and TRBJ2-7, with the D gene uncertain. The CDR3 numbers 12 residues from cysteine through phenylalanine. Only the CDR3 DNA is retained, 36 bases long and in frame from the first base. According to the germline V gene, CDR1 reads SGHTS and CDR2 reads YDEGEE. The junction carries 7 bases between V and J, which are trimmed by 0 bases and 6 bases respectively.